This entry lists 12 T cell receptor beta chains sequenced from one sample in a study of PD-1 blockade in classical Hodgkin lymphoma. The time point is: cycle 4 day 1 (C4D1), after less than 7 weeks of nivolumab. All trial patients relapsed after autologous stem cell transplantation. Here immunoSEQ multiplex PCR was the method, and the copy in TCRdb shows in-frame clones only, minus some. The sample includes over 75,000 clones, 90% seen only once; the top ten take approximately 3%. Sequencing used peripheral blood mononuclear cells (PBMCs), obtained before the fourth cycle of nivolumab. These receptors were obtained from a human donor with classical Hodgkin lymphoma.

The rearrangement links TRBV10-3 to TRBJ2-7; tentatively, D is TRBD2 (6 bases). The CDR3 loop spans 13 amino acids. Germline CDR1 reads ENHRY; CDR2 reads SYGVKD. V shed 8 bases and J shed 1 base, with 12 bases lying between them. The CDR3 region has the DNA TGTGCCATCGGCCGTGGAGGGTCCTACGAGCAGTACTTC. Protein product: CAIGRGGSYEQYF.

This clone appeared a single time. V and J are TRBV19 and TRBJ2-3; maybe TRBD2 (5 bases). Germline CDR1 LNHDA, CDR2 SQIVND (reference sequence). The length of the CDR3 is 15 residues. V lost 7 bases, J lost 0 bases, and 14 bases lay in between. As DNA, the CDR3 is TGTGCCAGTACGTTCACGGGGAGAAGCACAGATACGCAGTATTTT. Amino acid sequence: CASTFTGRSTDTQYF.

The chain carries TRBV27 and TRBJ2-1, with D perhaps matching TRBD2 (6 bases). CDR1 and CDR2 from the germline V gene are MNHEY and SMNVEV (reference sequence). The CDR3 sequence is 15 residues long. V dropped 3 bases and J dropped 5 bases, with 14 bases sitting between them. The CDR3 loop is CASSFWGVGHNEQFF. DNA of the CDR3: TGTGCCAGCAGTTTTTGGGGGGTCGGACACAATGAGCAGTTCTTC.

This clone was counted once. This chain links TRBV10-3 with TRBJ2-7, with D tentatively TRBD1 (6 bases). Germline loops: CDR1 ENHRY, CDR2 SYGVKD. The germline V and J ends were trimmed by 9 bases and 0 bases, with 9 bases remaining between them. CDR3 length: 12 amino acids. This CDR3 reads CAIGQSSYEQYF. The CDR3 coding sequence is TGTGCCATTGGACAGAGCTCCTACGAGCAGTACTTC.

The V gene is TRBV19, the J gene TRBJ2-3; TRBD1 matches at 9 bases. The CDR3 has 15 residues. Germline trimming cut 5 bases from V and 2 bases from J; bases unmatched to any gene: 5. CDR1 LNHDA and CDR2 SQIVND come from the germline V gene (reference sequence). CDR3 DNA sequence: TGTGCCAGTAGTCCGAGACAGGGGGACACAGATACGCAGTATTTT. Residues: CASSPRQGDTDTQYF.

Only one count was recorded for this clone. The V gene is TRBV6-6, the J gene TRBJ1-5; the D gene is possibly TRBD1 (5 bases). Trimming pared 7 bases from V and 15 bases from J, leaving 16 bases between. The CDR3 consists of 11 residues. Germline values: CDR1 MNHNY, CDR2 SVGAGI (reference sequence). This chain's CDR3 is CASTRRDVVHF. In DNA form, the CDR3 reads TGTGCCAGCACTCGGAGGGACGTCGTGCATTTT.

The chain recombines TRBV18 with TRBJ2-2, with 9 bases matching TRBD1. Trimming took 2 bases from V and 4 from J; bases not matched to a gene: 2. Germline CDR1 is KGHSH and CDR2 is LQKENI. CDR3 length equals 15 residues. CDR3 in amino acids: CASSPGTGLTGELFF. Written as DNA, the CDR3 is TGTGCCAGCTCACCAGGGACAGGGCTCACCGGGGAGCTGTTTTTT.

The chain employs TRBV9 and TRBJ1-4; no firm D call. The V end lost 2 bases, the J end lost 8 bases, and 13 bases lay between the germline ends. CDR3 size: 14 residues. Germline assignment: CDR1 SGDLS and CDR2 YYNGEE. The CDR3 reads CASSVSVTNEKLFF. The CDR3 DNA follows: TGTGCCAGCAGCGTGTCAGTAACCAACGAAAAACTGTTTTTT.

V is TRBV9 and J is TRBJ1-3; D might be TRBD1 (6 bases). The CDR3 loop spans 14 amino acids. The ends were cut back, 0 bases at V and 2 bases at J, with 6 bases in the middle. Germline V gene lookup returns CDR1 SGDLS and CDR2 YYNGEE. As DNA, the CDR3 is TGTGCCAGCAGCGTAGACAGGGCTGGAAACACCATATATTTT. Translating gives CASSVDRAGNTIYF.

The rearrangement joins TRBV30 to TRBJ1-3, with a tentative D call TRBD1 (5 bases). Trimming took off 3 bases at V and 2 bases at J, with 11 bases between the two ends. The length of the CDR3 is 14 residues. In germline, CDR1 is GTSNPN, CDR2 SVGIG (reference sequence). CDR3 in DNA: TGTGCCTGGAGCCAGGGATCCCCTGGAAACACCATATATTTT. Protein product: CAWSQGSPGNTIYF.

The chain recombines TRBV2 with TRBJ1-6; possibly TRBD1 for D (6 bases). This CDR3 has 14 residues. Between the trimmed V and J ends, which lost 9 bases and 10 bases, there was a span of 19 bases. Germline V gene data show CDR1 as SNHLY and CDR2 as FYNNEI. For the CDR3, the DNA is TGTGCCAGTATGATGGGGGCGCTTAGGTCACCCCTCCACTTT. This encodes CASMMGALRSPLHF.

This chain uses TRBV2 with TRBJ2-3; D is uncertain. Germline V gene lookup returns CDR1 SNHLY and CDR2 FYNNEI. CDR3 size: 14 residues. V dropped 1 base and J dropped 11 bases, with 16 bases sitting between them. CDR3 DNA: TGTGCCAGCAGTGAAGTCAAAGGGTGGGTAAGGCAGTATTTT. Protein sequence: CASSEVKGWVRQYF. Full variable domain (rest looked up from reference TRBV2 and TRBJ2-3): EPEVTQTPSHQVTQMGQEVILRCVPISNHLYFYWYRQILGQKVEFLVSFYNNEISEKSEIFDDQFSVERPDGSNFTLKIRSTKLEDSAMYFCASSEVKGWVRQYFGPGTRLTVL.